Detailed here is one T cell receptor (beta chain). V was cut by 8 bases and J by 2 bases, with 24 bases left in between. The CDR3 spans 17 residues. In germline, CDR1 is SGDLS, CDR2 YYNGEE. These data come from a study of blood T cell repertoires in COVID-19. Study overall: PBMCs, B-cell-depleted T cells, or T cells were the source of the cDNA or gDNA that made up the material.

Assay: immunoSEQ multiplex PCR; the TCRdb copy retains only in-frame clones and omits some. The sample carries about 260,000 clones, 84% recorded once. The sample taken for sequencing was peripheral blood. This rearrangement joins TRBV9 to TRBJ2-3; D perhaps matches TRBD2 (6 bases). The source is a human donor in a cohort sampled during active COVID-19. The CDR3 loop reads CARSPGRGTSDTDTQYF. CDR3 coding DNA: TGTGCCAGATCCCCAGGGCGGGGCACTTCTGACACAGATACGCAGTATTTT. The complete variable domain, with remaining parts taken from reference TRBV9 and TRBJ2-3, reads DSGVTQTPKHLITATGQRVTLRCSPRSGDLSVYWYQQSLDQGLQFLIQYYNGEERAKGNILERFSAQQFPDLHSELNLSSLELGDSALYFCARSPGRGTSDTDTQYFGPGTRLTVL.